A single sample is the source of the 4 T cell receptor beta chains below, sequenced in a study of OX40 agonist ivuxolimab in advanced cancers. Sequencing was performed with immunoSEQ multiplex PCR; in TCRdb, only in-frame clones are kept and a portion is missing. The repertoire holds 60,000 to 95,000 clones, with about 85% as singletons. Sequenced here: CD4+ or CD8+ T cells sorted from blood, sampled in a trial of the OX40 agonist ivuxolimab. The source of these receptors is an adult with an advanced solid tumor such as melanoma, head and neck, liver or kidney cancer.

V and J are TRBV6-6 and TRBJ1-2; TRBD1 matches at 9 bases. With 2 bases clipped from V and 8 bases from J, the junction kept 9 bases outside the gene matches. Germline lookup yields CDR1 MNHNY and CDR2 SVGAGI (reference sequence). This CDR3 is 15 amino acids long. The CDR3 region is CASSYRTGEVWGYTF. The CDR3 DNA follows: TGTGCCAGCAGTTACAGGACAGGGGAGGTATGGGGCTACACCTTC.

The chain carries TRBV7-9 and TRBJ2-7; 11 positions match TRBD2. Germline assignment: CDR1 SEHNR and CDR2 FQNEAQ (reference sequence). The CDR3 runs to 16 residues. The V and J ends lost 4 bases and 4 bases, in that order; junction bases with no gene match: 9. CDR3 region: CASSYWGLADDYEQYF. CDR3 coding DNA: TGTGCCAGCAGCTATTGGGGACTAGCGGACGATTACGAGCAGTACTTC.

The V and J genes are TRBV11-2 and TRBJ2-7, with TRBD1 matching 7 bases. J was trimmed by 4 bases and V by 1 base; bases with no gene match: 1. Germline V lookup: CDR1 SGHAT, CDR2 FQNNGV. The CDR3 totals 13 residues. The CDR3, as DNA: TGTGCCAGCAGCTTAGCGGGACAGTACGAGCAGTACTTC. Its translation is CASSLAGQYEQYF.

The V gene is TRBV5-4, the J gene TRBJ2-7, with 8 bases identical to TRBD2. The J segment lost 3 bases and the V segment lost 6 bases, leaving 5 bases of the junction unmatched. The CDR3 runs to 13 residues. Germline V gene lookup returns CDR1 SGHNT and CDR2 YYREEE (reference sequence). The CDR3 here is CASTAGAGYEQYF. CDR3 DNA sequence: TGTGCCAGCACAGCGGGAGCCGGCTACGAGCAGTACTTC.